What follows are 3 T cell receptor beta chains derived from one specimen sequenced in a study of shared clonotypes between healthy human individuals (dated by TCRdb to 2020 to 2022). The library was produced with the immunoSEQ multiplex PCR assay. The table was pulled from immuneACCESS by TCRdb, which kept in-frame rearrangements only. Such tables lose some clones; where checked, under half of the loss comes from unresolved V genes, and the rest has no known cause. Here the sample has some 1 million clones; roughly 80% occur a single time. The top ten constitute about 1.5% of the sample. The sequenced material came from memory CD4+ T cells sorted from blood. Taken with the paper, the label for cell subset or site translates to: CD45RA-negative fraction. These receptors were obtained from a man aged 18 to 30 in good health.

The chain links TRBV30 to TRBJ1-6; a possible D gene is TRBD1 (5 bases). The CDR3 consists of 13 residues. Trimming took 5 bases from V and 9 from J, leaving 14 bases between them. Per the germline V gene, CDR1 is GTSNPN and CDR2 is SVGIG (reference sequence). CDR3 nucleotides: TGTGCCTGGGGGGGTCCCTCCTTTTCACCCCTCCACTTT. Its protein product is CAWGGPSFSPLHF.

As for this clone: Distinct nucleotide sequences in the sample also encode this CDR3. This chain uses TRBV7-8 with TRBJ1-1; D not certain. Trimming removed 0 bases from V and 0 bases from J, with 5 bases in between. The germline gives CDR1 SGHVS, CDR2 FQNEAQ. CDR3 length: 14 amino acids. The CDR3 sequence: CASSLAGLNTEAFF. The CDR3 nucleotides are TGTGCCAGCAGCTTAGCAGGGCTGAACACTGAAGCTTTCTTT. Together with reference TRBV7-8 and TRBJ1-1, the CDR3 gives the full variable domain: GAGVSQSPRYKVAKRGQDVALRCDPISGHVSLFWYQQALGQGPEFLTYFQNEAQLDKSGLPSDRFFAERPEGSVSTLKIQRTQQEDSAVYLCASSLAGLNTEAFFGQGTRLTVV.

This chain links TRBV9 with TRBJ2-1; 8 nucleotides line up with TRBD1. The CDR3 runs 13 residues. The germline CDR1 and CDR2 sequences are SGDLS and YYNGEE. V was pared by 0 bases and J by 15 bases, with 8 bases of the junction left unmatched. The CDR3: CASSVASGDRMFF. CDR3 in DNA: TGTGCCAGCAGCGTAGCATCTGGGGACAGGATGTTCTTC.